This is a list of T cell receptor beta chains from one sample in a study of blood T cell repertoires in COVID-19. The assay was immunoSEQ multiplex PCR, and TCRdb's table has in-frame clones only and misses some. The repertoire holds roughly 230,000 clones, with over 80% as singletons. The specimen sequenced was peripheral blood. The receptors derive from a man aged 40-49 years with acute or convalescent COVID-19. Both conserved end residues are part of each CDR3. A D gene is named only where the DNA matches it firmly. Clone size is stated in some rows and not others, as once, few, many or a class when expanded.

TRBD2,once,TRBV11-2,TRBJ2-5,TGTGCCAGCAGCTTTACTAGCGGGAGGAAAGAGACCCAGTACTTC,CASSFTSGRKETQYF
TRBD1,-,TRBV2,TRBJ1-2,TGTGCCAGCAGTAGACAGGGGGCGGATGGCTACACCTTC,CASSRQGADGYTF
-,once,TRBV29-1,TRBJ1-1,TGCAGCGTTCTCGGAACGAGGGCGGAAGCTTTCTTT,CSVLGTRAEAFF
TRBD1,-,TRBV5-1,TRBJ1-2,TGCGCCAGCAGCTTGGGTGACAGGGACCCCTATGGCTACACCTTC,CASSLGDRDPYGYTF
-,-,TRBV7-9,TRBJ2-7,TGTGCCAGCAGCTTAGGTGGGCTTTACGACGAGCAGTACTTC,CASSLGGLYDEQYF
TRBD1,-,TRBV2,TRBJ1-1,TGTGCCAGCACTCCAGGGGGGTGGACTGAAGCTTTCTTT,CASTPGGWTEAFF
TRBD1,few,TRBV5-5,TRBJ1-1,TGTGCCAGCAGCCAGGGACAGGGGGTGAACACTGAAGCTTTCTTT,CASSQGQGVNTEAFF
TRBD2,-,TRBV7-2,TRBJ2-1,TGTGCCAGCAGCCGGACCGGGACTAGTACTTACAATGAGCAGTTCTTC,CASSRTGTSTYNEQFF
-,-,TRBV29-1,TRBJ1-2,TGCAGCGTTGCAGGGAACAGGATCTATGGCTACACCTTC,CSVAGNRIYGYTF
-,few,TRBV7-9,TRBJ2-4,TGTGCCAGCAGTTCAGGACCAACCGGGGACATTCAGTACTTC,CASSSGPTGDIQYF
-,-,TRBV6-1,TRBJ1-5,TGTGCCAGCAGTGAACCTAGGGGTGCATATAGCAATCAGCCCCAGCATTTT,CASSEPRGAYSNQPQHF
-,-,TRBV27,TRBJ1-3,TGTGCCAGCAGCCTGGACAACTCTGGAAACACCATATATTTT,CASSLDNSGNTIYF
TRBD1,-,TRBV5-6,TRBJ2-5,TGTGCCAGCAGCTTTTACGGACAGGGGAGAGAGACCCAGTACTTC,CASSFYGQGRETQYF
TRBD1,-,TRBV10-1,TRBJ2-7,TGCGCCAGCAGTGAAGCACAGGGGCCAAGAGGAGAGCAGTACTTC,CASSEAQGPRGEQYF
TRBD1,-,TRBV6-5,TRBJ1-1,TGTGCCAGCAGTTACCCGACAGGGAGGAACACTGAAGCTTTCTTT,CASSYPTGRNTEAFF
-,-,TRBV11-3,TRBJ2-1,TGTGCCAGCAGCTTAGGCGCAAACAATGAGCAGTTCTTC,CASSLGANNEQFF
TRBD1,-,TRBV4-3,TRBJ2-7,TGCGCCAGCAGCTCCGGGACAGCGTTATCCTACGAGCAGTACTTC,CASSSGTALSYEQYF
TRBD1,-,TRBV10-3,TRBJ1-1,TGTGCCATTTCACTGGGGACAGGAGTCGGCGGGAACACTGAAGCTTTCTTT,CAISLGTGVGGNTEAFF
TRBD1,-,TRBV2,TRBJ2-7,TGTGCCAGCAGTGAACTCAGGGGGTCCTACGAGCAGTACTTC,CASSELRGSYEQYF
-,-,TRBV3-1/TRBV3-2,TRBJ2-3,TGTGCCAGCAGGGATCCGGGGTTAGGGCTGTATTTT,CASRDPGLGLYF
TRBD2,-,TRBV19,TRBJ2-3,TGTGCCAGTAGTATGGACGGGACTAGCGGGAGGGCCTTCACAGATACGCAGTATTTT,CASSMDGTSGRAFTDTQYF
TRBD2,once,TRBV29-1,TRBJ2-1,TGCAGCGCTGGGACTAGCGCCAACAATGAGCAGTTCTTC,CSAGTSANNEQFF
-,-,TRBV12-3/TRBV12-4,TRBJ2-7,TGTGCCAGCAGTTTAACAGGACCCTACGAGCAGTACTTC,CASSLTGPYEQYF
-,-,TRBV27,TRBJ1-5,TGTGCCAGCAGTTTACGGGAGGGGCTTCAGCCCCAGCATTTT,CASSLREGLQPQHF
-,-,TRBV19,TRBJ1-3,TGTGCCAGTAGTCCACCGGGCGGGGCGAGCTCTGGAAACACCATATATTTT,CASSPPGGASSGNTIYF
-,-,TRBV18,TRBJ2-1,TGTGCCAGCTCCCCGGCAGGGCGAAGCTCCTACAATGAGCAGTTCTTC,CASSPAGRSSYNEQFF
TRBD1,-,TRBV7-8,TRBJ2-2,TGTGCCAGCAGCTCGGTGACAGGGGCCACCGGGGAGCTGTTTTTT,CASSSVTGATGELFF
TRBD2,-,TRBV19,TRBJ2-1,TGTGCCAGTAGTGTAGCGGGAGGATACAATGAGCAGTTCTTC,CASSVAGGYNEQFF
-,-,TRBV4-1,TRBJ2-1,TGCGCCAGCAGCCAAGGTACCGTGAGGAATGAGCAGTTCTTC,CASSQGTVRNEQFF
-,-,TRBV27,TRBJ2-4,TGTGCCAGCAGTTCATTACAGGGTTTTGTCAAAAACATTCAGTACTTC,CASSSLQGFVKNIQYF
TRBD2,-,TRBV5-1,TRBJ2-7,TGCGCCAGCAGCCGGGGACACGGGGGGGACGAGCAGTACTTC,CASSRGHGGDEQYF
-,-,TRBV7-8,TRBJ1-6,TGTGCCAGCAGCTTAGTCAGGGTGAACTCCTATAATTCACCCCTCCACTTT,CASSLVRVNSYNSPLHF
-,-,TRBV11-2,TRBJ2-5,TGTGCCAGCAGCGTGCGGGAGACCCAGTACTTC,CASSVRETQYF
-,once,TRBV13,TRBJ1-4,TGTGCCAGCAGCTTAGGGCGGGCACGCCCGGAGGAAAAACTGTTTTTT,CASSLGRARPEEKLFF
-,-,TRBV21-1,TRBJ2-6,TGTGCCAGCAGCCCGCAGGGTAGGGGGGCCAACGTCCTGACTTTC,CASSPQGRGANVLTF
-,-,TRBV6-2/TRBV6-3,TRBJ1-5,TGTGCCAGCAGTTACCCTCACAGGGTGGGCGCGAGCAATCAGCCCCAGCATTTT,CASSYPHRVGASNQPQHF
-,-,TRBV7-6,TRBJ2-5,TGTGCCAGCAGCTTTACAGGGAAAGGAGAGACCCAGTACTTC,CASSFTGKGETQYF
TRBD2,-,TRBV3-1/TRBV3-2,TRBJ2-5,TGTGCCAGCAGCCAAGATGGACCCGGGACTAGCGCCTGGCAAGAGACCCAGTACTTC,CASSQDGPGTSAWQETQYF
TRBD2,-,TRBV9,TRBJ2-1,TGTGCCAGCAGCGTCGGGACTAGCGGGTTAAGCTCCTACAATGAGCAGTTCTTC,CASSVGTSGLSSYNEQFF
-,-,TRBV5-6,TRBJ1-1,TGTGCCAGCAGTCCTCCGGGAGGTGGTGAAGCTTTCTTT,CASSPPGGGEAFF